The next 30 T cell receptor beta chains were all read from a single sample in a study of T cell changes during pregnancy in multiple sclerosis. Generated by immunoSEQ multiplex PCR, the TCRdb table keeps only in-frame clones and is missing some. Of tens of thousands of clones listed, about 89% were seen once; the top ten hold more than 0.5%. The sequencing here drew on CD4+ T cells from peripheral blood mononuclear cells, taken in the first trimester of pregnancy. The receptors shown here come from a female donor with multiple sclerosis, enrolled in a pregnancy study.

The DNA for the CDR3 is TGCGCCAGCACTAGCGGGACTTCAGGTTACGGGGAGCTGTTTTTT. It codes for CASTSGTSGYGELFF. The chain is built from TRBV10-1 and TRBJ2-2; 9 positions agree with TRBD2. Germline assignment: CDR1 WNHNN and CDR2 SYGVQD (reference sequence). J lost 7 bases, V lost 7 bases, and 10 bases had no gene match. This CDR3 has 15 residues.

The V and J genes are TRBV4-1 and TRBJ1-2, with TRBD1 matching 7 bases. CDR1 and CDR2 (germline): MGHRA, YSYEKL. V shed 4 bases, J shed 10 bases, and the junction held 9 bases outside the gene matches. CDR3 length: 13 residues. The CDR3 is CASSLGTDTIYTF. CDR3 in DNA: TGCGCCAGCAGCCTCGGGACAGACACAATCTACACCTTC.

This chain links TRBV7-3 with TRBJ2-6; D perhaps matches TRBD1 (5 bases). From germline, CDR1 is SGHTA and CDR2 FQGTGA. The V gene lost 4 bases and the J gene lost 0 bases, with 7 bases spanning the gap. This CDR3 comprises 15 residues. CDR3 nucleotide sequence: TGTGCCAGCAGCTCGACAGTCTCTGGGGCCAACGTCCTGACTTTC. Translated: CASSSTVSGANVLTF. Drawing the rest from reference TRBV7-3 and TRBJ2-6, the complete variable domain is GAGVSQTPSNKVTEKGKYVELRCDPISGHTALYWYRQSLGQGPEFLIYFQGTGAADDSGLPNDRFFAVRPEGSVSTLKIQRTERGDSAVYLCASSSTVSGANVLTFGAGSRLTVL.

This chain connects TRBV20-1 to TRBJ2-1; D is uncertain. Trimming removed 2 bases at V and 8 bases at J, with 7 bases between. The germline V gene has CDR1 DFQATT and CDR2 SNEGSKA (reference sequence). The CDR3 totals 11 residues. The CDR3 protein is CSARLSYEQFF. CDR3 nucleotide sequence: TGCAGTGCTAGATTGAGTTATGAGCAGTTCTTC.

The J gene is TRBJ2-4, the V gene TRBV18, with 11 bases fitting TRBD2. CDR1 KGHSH and CDR2 LQKENI come from the germline V gene. The CDR3 totals 13 residues. The V and J ends lost 3 bases and 11 bases, in that order; junction bases with no gene match: 3. Here the CDR3 DNA reads TGTGCCAGCTCACCCCCGGGACTAGCGGTTCAGTACTTC. This sequence encodes CASSPPGLAVQYF.

V usage is TRBV11-2 and J usage is TRBJ2-7; no clear D gene. Trimming took off 5 bases at V and 3 bases at J, with 11 bases between the two ends. CDR3 length: 13 residues. CDR1 and CDR2 (germline): SGHAT, FQNNGV. CDR3 nucleotides: TGTGCCAGCAGCCCCTTTCAGTACTACGAGCAGTACTTC. It specifies CASSPFQYYEQYF.

The chain joins TRBV30 to TRBJ2-7, with 7 bases matching TRBD1. Germline V lookup: CDR1 GTSNPN, CDR2 SVGIG (reference sequence). V dropped 3 bases and J dropped 4; count of bases not matched to a gene: 12. The CDR3 is 15 amino acids. CDR3 loop: CAWRGNRDSKYEQYF. CDR3 coding DNA: TGTGCCTGGAGAGGAAACCGGGACAGTAAGTACGAGCAGTACTTC.

The chain combines TRBV27 with TRBJ2-7; 8 nucleotides line up with TRBD1. After removal of 6 bases from V and 0 bases from J, the junction contained 7 bases not matched to a gene. The CDR3 consists of 15 residues. Germline CDR1 is MNHEY and CDR2 is SMNVEV (reference sequence). CDR3 amino acids: CASSSPGTGSYEQYF. The CDR3 nucleotides read TGTGCCAGCAGCTCCCCCGGGACAGGCTCCTACGAGCAGTACTTC.

This CDR3 reads CASSQGAGSYGYTF. The CDR3 region has the DNA TGTGCCAGCAGCCAAGGGGCGGGGAGCTATGGCTACACCTTC. The V gene is TRBV4-2, the J gene TRBJ1-2; D ambiguous. V was pared by 1 base and J by 4 bases, with 10 bases between. The CDR3 covers 14 residues. Germline V gives CDR1 LGHNA, CDR2 YNFKEQ.

This clone was seen a single time. The chain has TRBV6-1 and TRBJ1-2, with D tentatively TRBD1 (5 bases). This CDR3 comprises 14 residues. V lost 3 bases to trimming and J lost 5 bases, with 13 bases between them. CDR1 is MNHNS and CDR2 is SASEGT in the germline V gene. In nucleotides, the CDR3 is TGTGCCAGCAGTGACCCAGGGATGATTTATGGCTACACCTTC. Translated, it gives CASSDPGMIYGYTF.

CDR3 sequence (DNA): TGCGCCAGCAGGCCACAGGGAGGGACTGAAGCTTTCTTT. It translates to CASRPQGGTEAFF. The chain links TRBV5-1 to TRBJ1-1; D is possibly TRBD1 (6 bases). Per the germline V gene, CDR1 is SGHRS and CDR2 is YFSETQ. Between the trimmed V and J ends, which lost 5 bases and 5 bases, there was a span of 13 bases. The CDR3 contains 13 residues.

The chain employs TRBV10-1 and TRBJ1-1, with D possibly TRBD1 on 6 matching bases. This CDR3 comprises 14 residues. Trimming stripped 5 bases from V and 1 base from J, with 11 bases between. CDR1 WNHNN and CDR2 SYGVQD come from the germline V gene (reference sequence). The CDR3 is CASSNGQPNTEAFF. Written as DNA, the CDR3 is TGCGCCAGCAGTAACGGACAGCCGAACACTGAAGCTTTCTTT.

The chain employs TRBV28 and TRBJ1-2; D not certain. The CDR3 runs 14 residues. V was trimmed by 7 bases and J by 3 bases, leaving 15 bases between them. Germline CDR1 is MDHEN and CDR2 is SYDVKM. CDR3 sequence reads: CASTKLEDYYGYTF. For the CDR3, the DNA is TGTGCCAGCACTAAGCTAGAGGACTACTATGGCTACACCTTC.

J is TRBJ2-2 and V is TRBV18; D is uncertain. The V gene's germline CDR1 is KGHSH and CDR2 LQKENI. V was cut by 3 bases and J by 2 bases, with 13 bases left in between. This CDR3 spans 16 amino acids. CDR3 loop: CASSPMGHSNTGELFF. The CDR3 nucleotides read TGTGCCAGCTCACCCATGGGCCACAGTAACACCGGGGAGCTGTTTTTT.

The rearrangement links TRBV29-1 to TRBJ1-1; D is unresolved. V lost 4 bases and J 0 bases, leaving 9 bases between the germline ends. This CDR3 comprises 13 residues. CDR1 SQVTM and CDR2 ANQGSEA come from the germline V gene. The CDR3 DNA is TGCAGCGTTGCCGACGACTTGAACACTGAAGCTTTCTTT. The encoded protein is CSVADDLNTEAFF.

V and J are TRBV6-6 and TRBJ2-3; 10 bases are a match to TRBD2. V lost 5 bases, J lost 6 bases, and 2 bases stayed unmatched. This CDR3 has 13 amino acids. Germline-derived CDR1 and CDR2 are MNHNY and SVGAGI (reference sequence). As DNA, the CDR3 is TGTGCCAGCAGTCTAGCGGGGGCCGATACGCAGTATTTT. As protein: CASSLAGADTQYF.

The V and J genes are TRBV19 and TRBJ1-4, with 9 bases aligning to TRBD1. CDR1 is LNHDA and CDR2 is SQIVND in the germline V gene (reference sequence). V gave up 4 bases and J gave up 1 base; unmatched junction bases: 7. This CDR3 comprises 17 residues. The CDR3 DNA follows: TGTGCCAGTAGTACTGTCCCGGGACAGGGAACTAATGAAAAACTGTTTTTT. This sequence encodes CASSTVPGQGTNEKLFF.

This clone was recorded once. J is TRBJ1-2 and V is TRBV5-4; D is perhaps TRBD1 (6 bases). V lost 0 bases and J 5 bases, leaving 11 bases between the germline ends. CDR1 and CDR2 (germline): SGHNT, YYREEE (reference sequence). The CDR3 consists of 14 residues. This chain's CDR3 is CASSLGAGEYGYTF. In DNA form, the CDR3 reads TGTGCCAGCAGCTTGGGGGCAGGGGAATATGGCTACACCTTC. The whole variable domain, remainder taken from reference TRBV5-4 and TRBJ1-2, is ETGVTQSPTHLIKTRGQQVTLRCSSQSGHNTVSWYQQALGQGPQFIFQYYREEENGRGNFPPRFSGLQFPNYSSELNVNALELDDSALYLCASSLGAGEYGYTFGSGTRLTVV.

The rearrangement links TRBV9 to TRBJ2-2, with 7 bases aligning to TRBD2. CDR3 size: 13 residues. The V segment lost 7 bases and the J segment 2 bases; nucleotides outside the gene matches: 2. Germline-derived CDR1 and CDR2 are SGDLS and YYNGEE. The CDR3: CASGGGNTGELFF. The CDR3 DNA reads as TGTGCCAGCGGGGGGGGAAACACCGGGGAGCTGTTTTTT.

This clone was detected a few times. CDR3 nucleotides: TGCGCCAGCCGGGTCGACAGAGATCGGGGCTACACCTTC. This gives the protein CASRVDRDRGYTF. This chain uses TRBV5-1 with TRBJ1-2, with D maybe TRBD1 (5 bases). The CDR3 runs to 13 residues. V was clipped by 7 bases and J by 8 bases, with 18 bases between them. Germline assignment: CDR1 SGHRS and CDR2 YFSETQ.

This chain uses TRBV19 with TRBJ1-2; 8 bases align to TRBD1. The CDR3 loop spans 14 amino acids. In germline, CDR1 is LNHDA, CDR2 SQIVND (reference sequence). V was pared by 5 bases and J by 4 bases, with 6 bases of the junction left unmatched. The CDR3 coding sequence is TGTGCCAGTAGTTCGACAGGGGACGGCTATGGCTACACCTTC. Amino acid sequence: CASSSTGDGYGYTF.

The V gene is TRBV5-1, the J gene TRBJ2-7; TRBD1 matches at 7 bases. Losses at the gene ends were 5 bases for V and 0 bases for J; bases not matched to a gene: 8. Germline lookup yields CDR1 SGHRS and CDR2 YFSETQ. The CDR3 is 15 residues long. DNA for the CDR3: TGCGCCAGCAGTCCCGGACAGGCCATCTCCTACGAGCAGTACTTC. This sequence encodes CASSPGQAISYEQYF.

Here the CDR3 DNA reads TGTGCCAGCTCACCCCAGGGGCCCTACACTGAAGCTTTCTTT. Protein sequence: CASSPQGPYTEAFF. The chain uses TRBV18 and TRBJ1-1; possible D gene TRBD1, 6 bases. Germline lookup yields CDR1 KGHSH and CDR2 LQKENI. The CDR3 extends over 14 amino acids. The germline V and J ends were trimmed by 3 bases and 3 bases, with 11 bases remaining between them.

The chain is built from TRBV27 and TRBJ1-2; TRBD1 might be the D (5 bases). V was shortened by 9 bases and J by 5 bases, with 13 bases between the two germline ends. Germline loops: CDR1 MNHEY, CDR2 SMNVEV (reference sequence). The CDR3 contains 12 residues. The CDR3 protein is CASGARVYGYTF. CDR3 nucleotides: TGTGCCAGTGGGGCCAGGGTGTATGGCTACACCTTC.

The V and J genes are TRBV30 and TRBJ1-5; 12 nucleotides agree with TRBD1. Germline V gene lookup returns CDR1 GTSNPN and CDR2 SVGIG (reference sequence). The CDR3 covers 15 residues. Unmatched junction bases numbered 6, after V lost 2 bases and J lost 7 bases. The CDR3 DNA reads TGTGCCTGGAGTCCGCCCGGGACAGGGGGCCAGCCCCAGCATTTT. Its translation is CAWSPPGTGGQPQHF.

V and J are TRBV6-1 and TRBJ2-1; 12 positions agree with TRBD2. The CDR3 length is 15 residues. Germline trimming cut 6 bases from V and 10 bases from J; bases unmatched to any gene: 10. CDR1 is MNHNS and CDR2 is SASEGT in the germline V gene. CDR3 sequence reads: CASSPSGGAQGEQFF. The CDR3 nucleotides read TGTGCCAGCAGCCCTAGCGGGGGGGCTCAGGGGGAGCAGTTCTTC.

This sequence joins TRBV7-8 and TRBJ2-2, with a possible D match to TRBD2 (6 bases). The germline V gene encodes CDR1 SGHVS and CDR2 FQNEAQ. V lost 2 bases to trimming and J lost 6 bases, with 16 bases between them. The CDR3 covers 16 residues. CDR3 DNA: TGTGCCAGCAGCTTACGAGGTAGCGGTGCGTCCGGGGAGCTGTTTTTT. Translating it yields CASSLRGSGASGELFF.

In its sample, this clone was seen a few times. The rearrangement joins TRBV6-5 to TRBJ1-6; D possibly corresponds to TRBD1 (6 bases). Germline V gives CDR1 MNHEY, CDR2 SVGAGI. This CDR3 contains 15 residues. V lost 6 bases and J lost 7, with 16 bases in between. CDR3 coding DNA: TGTGCCAGCAGGACTCCCAGGGGAGGGAATTCACCCCTCCACTTT. It encodes CASRTPRGGNSPLHF.

The chain employs TRBV10-1 and TRBJ1-1, with unresolved D. Germline CDR1 reads WNHNN; CDR2 reads SYGVQD (reference sequence). The CDR3 consists of 14 residues. Deletions cut 3 bases from V and 3 bases from J, with 11 bases between. CDR3: CASSDRVIDTEAFF. CDR3 sequence (DNA): TGCGCCAGCAGTGACCGCGTTATCGACACTGAAGCTTTCTTT.

This sequence joins TRBV19 and TRBJ2-1; 7 nucleotides align to TRBD2. V dropped 5 bases and J dropped 8; count of bases not matched to a gene: 9. CDR1 is LNHDA, CDR2 SQIVND, per germline (reference sequence). The length of the CDR3 is 14 residues. The CDR3: CASSYRDYSDEQFF. The CDR3 DNA reads TGTGCCAGTAGTTACCGGGACTATAGCGATGAGCAGTTCTTC.